This is a list of T cell receptor beta chains from one sample in a study of molecular identifiers for immune sequencing clone quantification. From the PCR reads, TCRdb called clonotypes with MiXCR, one entry per CDR3 protein. The table lists 85,000 to 120,000 distinct CDR3 sequences, under 40% of them singletons, with roughly 9.7% in the top ten. Sequencing was carried out using naive CD8+ T cells from blood, with Jurkat cell RNA spiked in. These receptor sequences come from a human donor in good health. Some libraries in this study had Jurkat cell RNA spiked in. CDR3s leave out the opening cysteine and the closing phenylalanine or tryptophan. Some rows mark clone size as missing; the rest say once, few, many or name a class of expanded clone.

>TRBV4-2|many
ASSQVGVVWHEQY
>TRBV12-3/TRBV12-4|NA
ASGLAQSVFTDTQY
>TRBV20-1|few
SARDLGNTGELF
>TRBV29-1|many
SVRHLSTDTQY
>TRBV4-2|NA
ASSHPPGGQGSHEQY
>TRBV6-1|NA
ASSDSGGVPEQF
>TRBV27|NA
ASSFGDRDSQETQY
>TRBV7-9|NA
ASSVGTSGRENTGELF
>TRBV28|few
ATETGTVIDEQY
>TRBV7-8|few
ASSPRDRGFGANVLT
>TRBV6-2/TRBV6-3|NA
ASKPLRRGTVTYEQY
>TRBV4-3|NA
ASSQDDRVGYTYEQY
>TRBV5-6|few
ASSSPGQMWF
>TRBV20-1|once
SATGKLGGELY
>TRBV29-1|NA
SAWRPTGELL
>TRBV11-2|few
ASSYPGRARAF
>TRBV7-9|NA
ASSSRLRGESSYNEQF
>TRBV2|NA
AGGATGISLADTQY
>TRBV20-1|NA
SARLAVSYEQY
>TRBV20-1|NA
SAQTCEHTDTQY
>TRBV9|NA
ASSPPLQETQY
>TRBV12-3/TRBV12-4|few
ASSSSGIYEQY
>TRBV19|few
ASTPRTSGYEQY
>TRBV4-1|NA
ASSPWTGGPYEQY
>TRBV9|NA
ASSVRDRVYAGELF
>TRBV6-2/TRBV6-3|few
ASSGRDGYT
>TRBV27|few
ASRQDLGLTGELF
>TRBV7-6|NA
ASSFLLNEQY
>TRBV5-1|NA
ASSLLATRGYNEQF
>TRBV12-3/TRBV12-4|few
ASSLDHSYEQY
>TRBV7-9|NA
ASNKGLDRLEAF
>TRBV4-1|NA
ASSQDVGGGNEQF
>TRBV12-3/TRBV12-4|NA
ASSLLAGAFNEQF
>TRBV15|once
ATSRAGTAHDEQY
>TRBV10-2|NA
ASSGRALAKNIQY
>TRBV29-1|NA
SVRYEGRFGYT
>TRBV3-1|few
ASQGASGTYEQY
>TRBV12-3/TRBV12-4|few
ASSLVARLSTDTQY
>TRBV2|NA
ASSEWQGPYEQY
>TRBV12-3/TRBV12-4|few
ASSPSSGGTDTQY
>TRBV7-4|once
ASSLVLAIYKEQF